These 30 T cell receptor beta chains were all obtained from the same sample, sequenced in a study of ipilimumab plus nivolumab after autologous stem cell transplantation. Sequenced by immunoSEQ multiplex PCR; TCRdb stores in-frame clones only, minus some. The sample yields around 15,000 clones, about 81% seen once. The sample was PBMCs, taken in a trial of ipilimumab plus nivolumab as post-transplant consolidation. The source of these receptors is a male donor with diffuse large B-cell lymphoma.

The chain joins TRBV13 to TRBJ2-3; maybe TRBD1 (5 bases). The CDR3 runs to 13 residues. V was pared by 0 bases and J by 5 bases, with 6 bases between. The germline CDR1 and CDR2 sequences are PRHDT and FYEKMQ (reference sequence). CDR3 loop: CASSLGQGDTQYF. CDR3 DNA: TGTGCCAGCAGCTTAGGCCAGGGAGATACGCAGTATTTT. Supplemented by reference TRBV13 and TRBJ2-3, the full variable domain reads AAGVIQSPRHLIKEKRETATLKCYPIPRHDTVYWYQQGPGQDPQFLISFYEKMQSDKGSIPDRFSAQQFSDYHSELNMSSLELGDSALYFCASSLGQGDTQYFGPGTRLTVL.

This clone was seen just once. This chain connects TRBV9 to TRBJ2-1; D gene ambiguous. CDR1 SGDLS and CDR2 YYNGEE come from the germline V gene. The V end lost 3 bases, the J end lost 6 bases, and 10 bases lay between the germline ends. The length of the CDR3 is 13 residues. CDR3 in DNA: TGTGCCAGCAGCGCCCACCAGTTCAATGAGCAGTTCTTC. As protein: CASSAHQFNEQFF.

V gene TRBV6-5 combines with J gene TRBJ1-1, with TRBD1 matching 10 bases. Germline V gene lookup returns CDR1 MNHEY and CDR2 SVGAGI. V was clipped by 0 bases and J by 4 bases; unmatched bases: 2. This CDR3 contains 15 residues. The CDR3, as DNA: TGTGCCAGCAGTTACTCGAGGACAGGGGGCACTGAAGCTTTCTTT. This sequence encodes CASSYSRTGGTEAFF.

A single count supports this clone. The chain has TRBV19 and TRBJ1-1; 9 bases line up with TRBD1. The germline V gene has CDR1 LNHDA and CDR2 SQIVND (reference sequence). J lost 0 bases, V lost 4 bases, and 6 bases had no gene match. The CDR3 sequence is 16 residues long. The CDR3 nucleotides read TGTGCCAGTAGTAAAGGGACAGGGATTATGAACACTGAAGCTTTCTTT. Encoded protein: CASSKGTGIMNTEAFF.

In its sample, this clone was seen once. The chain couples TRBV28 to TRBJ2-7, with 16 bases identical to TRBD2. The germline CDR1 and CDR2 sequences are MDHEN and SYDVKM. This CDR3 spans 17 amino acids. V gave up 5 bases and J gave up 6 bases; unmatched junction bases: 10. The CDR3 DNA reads TGTGCCAGCAGTCCCATTTTGGGGACTAGCGGGAGGGTCGAGCAGTACTTC. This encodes CASSPILGTSGRVEQYF.

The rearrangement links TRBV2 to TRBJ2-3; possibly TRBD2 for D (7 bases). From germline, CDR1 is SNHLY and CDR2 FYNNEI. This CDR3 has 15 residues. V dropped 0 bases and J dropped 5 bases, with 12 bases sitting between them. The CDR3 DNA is TGTGCCAGCAGTGAAGCCGGGGGGCGCAAAGATACGCAGTATTTT. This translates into CASSEAGGRKDTQYF.

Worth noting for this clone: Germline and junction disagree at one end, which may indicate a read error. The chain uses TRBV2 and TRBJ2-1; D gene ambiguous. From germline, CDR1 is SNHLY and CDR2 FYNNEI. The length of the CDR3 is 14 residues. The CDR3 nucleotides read TGTGCCAGCAGCGAAGATAGCTCCTACAATGAGCAGTTCTTC. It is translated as CASSEDSSYNEQFF.

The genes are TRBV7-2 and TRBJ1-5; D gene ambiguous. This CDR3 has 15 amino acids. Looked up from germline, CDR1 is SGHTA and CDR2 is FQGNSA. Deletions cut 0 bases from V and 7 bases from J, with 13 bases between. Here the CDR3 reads CASSLASDGGQPQHF. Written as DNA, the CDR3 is TGTGCCAGCAGCTTAGCTTCAGATGGCGGGCAGCCCCAGCATTTT.

The CDR3 nucleotides read TGTGCCTGGACTTCCAGGGGGCGCGGTCAGCCCCAGCATTTT. This encodes CAWTSRGRGQPQHF. The V call is TRBV30, the J call TRBJ1-5; 8 bases map to TRBD1. This CDR3 spans 14 amino acids. With V trimmed by 4 bases and J by 6 bases, 8 bases remained unmatched. Per the germline V gene, CDR1 is GTSNPN and CDR2 is SVGIG (reference sequence).

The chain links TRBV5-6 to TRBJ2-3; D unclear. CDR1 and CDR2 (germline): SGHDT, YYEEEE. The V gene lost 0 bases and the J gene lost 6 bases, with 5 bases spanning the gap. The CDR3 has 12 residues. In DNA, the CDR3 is TGTGCCAGCAGCTTGGCCCCGGATACGCAGTATTTT. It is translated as CASSLAPDTQYF.

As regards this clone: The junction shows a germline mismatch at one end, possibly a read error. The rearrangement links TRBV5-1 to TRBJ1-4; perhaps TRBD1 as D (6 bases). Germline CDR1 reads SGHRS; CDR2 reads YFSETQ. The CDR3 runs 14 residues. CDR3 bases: TGCGCCAGCAGCCAAAGGACAGCTAAGGAAAAACTGTTTTTT. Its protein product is CASSQRTAKEKLFF.

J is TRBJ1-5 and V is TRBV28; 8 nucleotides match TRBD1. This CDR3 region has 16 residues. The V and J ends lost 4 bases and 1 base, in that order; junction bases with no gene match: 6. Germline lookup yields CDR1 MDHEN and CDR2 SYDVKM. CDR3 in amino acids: CASSSPGGRSNQPQHF. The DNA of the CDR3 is TGTGCCAGCAGTTCCCCAGGGGGCCGGAGCAATCAGCCCCAGCATTTT.

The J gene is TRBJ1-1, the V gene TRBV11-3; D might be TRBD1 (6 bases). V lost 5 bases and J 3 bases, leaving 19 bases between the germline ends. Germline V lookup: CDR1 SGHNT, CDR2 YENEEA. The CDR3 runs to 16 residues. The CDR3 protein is CASSLHAGGRHTEAFF. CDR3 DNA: TGTGCCAGCAGCCTACACGCGGGGGGGCGTCACACTGAAGCTTTCTTT.

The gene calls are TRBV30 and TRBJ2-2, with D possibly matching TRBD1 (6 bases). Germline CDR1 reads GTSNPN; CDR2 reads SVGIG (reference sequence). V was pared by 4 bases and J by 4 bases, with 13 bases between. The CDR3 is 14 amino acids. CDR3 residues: CAWNSGQSTGELFF. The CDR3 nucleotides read TGTGCCTGGAATTCCGGACAGTCCACCGGGGAGCTGTTTTTT.

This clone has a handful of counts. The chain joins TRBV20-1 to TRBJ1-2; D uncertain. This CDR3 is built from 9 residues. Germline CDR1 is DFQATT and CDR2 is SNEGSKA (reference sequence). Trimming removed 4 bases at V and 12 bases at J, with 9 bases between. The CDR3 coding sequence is TGCAGTGCTACCCAAAGAGACACCTTC. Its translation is CSATQRDTF.

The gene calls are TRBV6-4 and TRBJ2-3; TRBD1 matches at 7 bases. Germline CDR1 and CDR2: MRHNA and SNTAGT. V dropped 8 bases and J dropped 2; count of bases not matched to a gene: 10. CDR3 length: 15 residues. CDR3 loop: CASSKGGGYTDTQYF. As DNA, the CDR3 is TGTGCCAGCTCAAAAGGGGGCGGATACACAGATACGCAGTATTTT.

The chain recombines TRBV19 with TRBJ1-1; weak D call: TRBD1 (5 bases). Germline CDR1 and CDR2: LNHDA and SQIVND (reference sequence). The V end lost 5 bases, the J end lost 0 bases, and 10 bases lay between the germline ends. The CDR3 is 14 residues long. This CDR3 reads CASSVGRMNTEAFF. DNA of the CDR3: TGTGCCAGTAGTGTGGGACGGATGAACACTGAAGCTTTCTTT.

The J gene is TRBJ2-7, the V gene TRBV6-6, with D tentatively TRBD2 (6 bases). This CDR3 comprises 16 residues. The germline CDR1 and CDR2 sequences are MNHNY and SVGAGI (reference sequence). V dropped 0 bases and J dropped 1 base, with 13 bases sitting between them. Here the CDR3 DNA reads TGTGCCAGCAGTTACTCGAACGCGGGACGATCCTACGAGCAGTACTTC. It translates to CASSYSNAGRSYEQYF.

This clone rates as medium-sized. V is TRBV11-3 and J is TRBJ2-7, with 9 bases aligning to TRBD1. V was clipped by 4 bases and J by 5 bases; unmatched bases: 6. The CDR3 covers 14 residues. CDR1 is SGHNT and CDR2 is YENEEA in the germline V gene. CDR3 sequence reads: CASSSPGQGDEQYF. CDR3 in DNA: TGTGCCAGCAGCTCTCCGGGACAGGGTGACGAGCAGTACTTC.

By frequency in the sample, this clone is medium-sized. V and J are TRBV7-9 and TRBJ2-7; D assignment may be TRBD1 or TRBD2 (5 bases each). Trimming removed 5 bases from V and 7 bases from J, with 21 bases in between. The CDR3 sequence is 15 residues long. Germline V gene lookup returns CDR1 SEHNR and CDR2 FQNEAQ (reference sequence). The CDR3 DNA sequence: TGTGCCAGCAGCCAACCCGAGAGGGGTTCGTGGGAGCAGTACTTC. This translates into CASSQPERGSWEQYF.

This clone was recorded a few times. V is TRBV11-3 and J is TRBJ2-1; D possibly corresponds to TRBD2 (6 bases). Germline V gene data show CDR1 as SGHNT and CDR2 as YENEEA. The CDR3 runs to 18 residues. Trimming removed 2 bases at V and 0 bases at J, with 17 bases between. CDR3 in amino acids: CASSLRGLRGGSYNEQFF. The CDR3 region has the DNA TGTGCCAGCAGCTTAAGGGGACTCCGAGGCGGCTCCTACAATGAGCAGTTCTTC.

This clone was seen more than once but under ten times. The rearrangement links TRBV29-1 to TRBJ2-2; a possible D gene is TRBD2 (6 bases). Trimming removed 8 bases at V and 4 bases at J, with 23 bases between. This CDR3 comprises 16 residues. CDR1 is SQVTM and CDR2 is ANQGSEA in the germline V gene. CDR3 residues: CSSLGVGGAVTGELFF. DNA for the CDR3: TGCAGCTCTCTGGGAGTAGGAGGGGCGGTCACCGGGGAGCTGTTTTTT.

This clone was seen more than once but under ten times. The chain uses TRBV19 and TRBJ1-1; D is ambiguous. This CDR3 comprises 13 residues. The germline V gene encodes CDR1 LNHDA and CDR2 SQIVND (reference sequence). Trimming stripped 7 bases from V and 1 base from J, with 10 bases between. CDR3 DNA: TGTGCCAGTACTCCACCACAGAACACTGAAGCTTTCTTT. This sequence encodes CASTPPQNTEAFF. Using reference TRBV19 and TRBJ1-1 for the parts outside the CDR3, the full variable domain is DGGITQSPKYLFRKEGQNVTLSCEQNLNHDAMYWYRQDPGQGLRLIYYSQIVNDFQKGDIAEGYSVSREKKESFPLTVTSAQKNPTAFYLCASTPPQNTEAFFGQGTRLTVV.

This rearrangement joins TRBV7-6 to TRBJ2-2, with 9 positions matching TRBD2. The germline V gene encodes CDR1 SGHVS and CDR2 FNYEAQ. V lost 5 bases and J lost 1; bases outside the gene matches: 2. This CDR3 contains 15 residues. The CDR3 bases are TGTGCCAGCAGCAAGACTAGCGGGAACACCGGGGAGCTGTTTTTT. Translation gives CASSKTSGNTGELFF.

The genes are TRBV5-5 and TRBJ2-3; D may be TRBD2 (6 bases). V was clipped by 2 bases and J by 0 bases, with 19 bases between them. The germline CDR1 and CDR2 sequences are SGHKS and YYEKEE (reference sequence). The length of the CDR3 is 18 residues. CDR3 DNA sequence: TGTGCCAGCAGCTTCTTAGCGGTACTAATAGCTAGCACAGATACGCAGTATTTT. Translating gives CASSFLAVLIASTDTQYF.

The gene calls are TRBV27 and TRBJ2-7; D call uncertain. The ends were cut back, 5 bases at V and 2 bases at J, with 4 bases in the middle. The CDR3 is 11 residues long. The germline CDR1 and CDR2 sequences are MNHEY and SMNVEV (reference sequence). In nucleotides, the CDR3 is TGTGCCAGCAGTCCAACCTACGAGCAGTACTTC. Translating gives CASSPTYEQYF.

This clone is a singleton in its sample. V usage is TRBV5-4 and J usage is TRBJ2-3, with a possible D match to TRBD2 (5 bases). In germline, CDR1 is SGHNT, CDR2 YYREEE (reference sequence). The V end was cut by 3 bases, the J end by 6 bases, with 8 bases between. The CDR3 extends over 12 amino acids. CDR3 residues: CASSSDSDTQYF. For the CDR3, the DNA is TGTGCCAGCAGCTCGGACTCTGATACGCAGTATTTT.

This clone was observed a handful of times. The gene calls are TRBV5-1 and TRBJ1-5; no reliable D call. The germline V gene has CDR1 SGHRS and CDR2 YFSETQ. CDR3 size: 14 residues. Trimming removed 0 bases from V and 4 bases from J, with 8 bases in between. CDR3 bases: TGCGCCAGCAGCTTGGGGGATTTTAATCAGCCCCAGCATTTT. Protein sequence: CASSLGDFNQPQHF.

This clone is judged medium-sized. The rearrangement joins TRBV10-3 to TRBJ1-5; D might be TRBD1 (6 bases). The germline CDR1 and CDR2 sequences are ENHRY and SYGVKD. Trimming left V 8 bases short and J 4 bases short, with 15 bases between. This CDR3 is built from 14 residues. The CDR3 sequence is CAIGADRKNQPQHF. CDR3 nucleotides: TGTGCCATCGGGGCGGACAGAAAAAATCAGCCCCAGCATTTT.

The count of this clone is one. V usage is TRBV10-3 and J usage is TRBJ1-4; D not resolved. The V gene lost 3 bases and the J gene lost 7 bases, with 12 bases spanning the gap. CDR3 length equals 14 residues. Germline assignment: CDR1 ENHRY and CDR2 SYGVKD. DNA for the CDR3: TGTGCCATCAGTGACGGCGGAATTGGTGAAAAACTGTTTTTT. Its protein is CAISDGGIGEKLFF.